This TCR beta chain was identified during a study of cytomegalovirus exposure and HLA in healthy donors (dated by TCRdb to about 2017). Regarding the study in general: According to a later analysis, the 120 validation repertoires were produced on the same platform as the approximately 600 repertoires of the first cohort. The aim of the study was to test whether cataloging public T cell receptors could identify signatures of past pathogen exposure. In addition to the first cohort of 500 to 850 subjects, a separate validation cohort of about 120 different subjects was used. High-throughput TCR immunosequencing, statistical association of individual TCRs with disease status, and machine learning were combined to predict cytomegalovirus infection status.

Trimming takes 4 bases from V and 4 bases from J, and the germline ends sit 16 bases apart. The CDR3 goes from the cysteine to the phenylalanine over 15 residues. This entry keeps only the CDR3 DNA: 45 bases, framed from base 1. The germline V gene gives CDR1 as SGHDN and CDR2 as FVKESK. With regard to this clone: Its antigen has not been determined. The sample holds no much larger clone one base away, and base qualities are not on file.

General findings and caveats noted by the study authors: In the study, some 180 TCR beta chains were listed as associated with cytomegalovirus. The classifier was reported to diagnose cytomegalovirus status with high specificity and sensitivity in both the original cohort and the validation cohort. The authors suggested that the approach could potentially be extended to other disease states and immunological phenotypes. A later analysis had no HLA typing for the validation cohort, so co-occurrence there was scored across all 110 or so repertoires. Most TCR sequences were observed very rarely across donors, whereas some public TCRs were present in many individuals. In vitro tests confirmed that three of the cytomegalovirus-associated TCR beta chains recognize cytomegalovirus antigens. In a later analysis, TCRs clustered in the first cohort were found to also tend to co-occur in the 120 or so validation repertoires, with about 94% of cluster scores above 0.

Donors formed part of the validation cohort, which comprised fewer than 150 subjects and was distinct from the first cohort of under 800 subjects. The library came from the immunoSEQ multiplex PCR assay. The study's processing was this. A statistical classification framework was built for diagnosing cytomegalovirus status from the catalog of TCR beta chain sequences. TCRdb re-hosts the immuneACCESS table, in-frame sequences only. Its copies lack some clones; in the studies checked, an unresolved V gene accounts for under half of them, and the cause for the rest is not known. V and J calls and clone size are copied from that table; D and trimming were computed from the DNA. Recorded for this sample are around 140,000 clones; roughly 89% of them occurred a single time. Clones ranked in the top ten supply less than 5.5% of the sample.

The sequence is built from TRBV14 and TRBJ1-2; TRBD1 is a possible D gene, resting on 6 matching bases. This TCR came from a man younger than 35 in good health and CMV-seropositive. Sequencing was carried out using PBMCs. The nucleotide sequence reads as follows: TGTGCCAGCAGCCCCTTCGGGACACCGGCCTATGGCTACACCTTC. This translates into CASSPFGTPAYGYTF.